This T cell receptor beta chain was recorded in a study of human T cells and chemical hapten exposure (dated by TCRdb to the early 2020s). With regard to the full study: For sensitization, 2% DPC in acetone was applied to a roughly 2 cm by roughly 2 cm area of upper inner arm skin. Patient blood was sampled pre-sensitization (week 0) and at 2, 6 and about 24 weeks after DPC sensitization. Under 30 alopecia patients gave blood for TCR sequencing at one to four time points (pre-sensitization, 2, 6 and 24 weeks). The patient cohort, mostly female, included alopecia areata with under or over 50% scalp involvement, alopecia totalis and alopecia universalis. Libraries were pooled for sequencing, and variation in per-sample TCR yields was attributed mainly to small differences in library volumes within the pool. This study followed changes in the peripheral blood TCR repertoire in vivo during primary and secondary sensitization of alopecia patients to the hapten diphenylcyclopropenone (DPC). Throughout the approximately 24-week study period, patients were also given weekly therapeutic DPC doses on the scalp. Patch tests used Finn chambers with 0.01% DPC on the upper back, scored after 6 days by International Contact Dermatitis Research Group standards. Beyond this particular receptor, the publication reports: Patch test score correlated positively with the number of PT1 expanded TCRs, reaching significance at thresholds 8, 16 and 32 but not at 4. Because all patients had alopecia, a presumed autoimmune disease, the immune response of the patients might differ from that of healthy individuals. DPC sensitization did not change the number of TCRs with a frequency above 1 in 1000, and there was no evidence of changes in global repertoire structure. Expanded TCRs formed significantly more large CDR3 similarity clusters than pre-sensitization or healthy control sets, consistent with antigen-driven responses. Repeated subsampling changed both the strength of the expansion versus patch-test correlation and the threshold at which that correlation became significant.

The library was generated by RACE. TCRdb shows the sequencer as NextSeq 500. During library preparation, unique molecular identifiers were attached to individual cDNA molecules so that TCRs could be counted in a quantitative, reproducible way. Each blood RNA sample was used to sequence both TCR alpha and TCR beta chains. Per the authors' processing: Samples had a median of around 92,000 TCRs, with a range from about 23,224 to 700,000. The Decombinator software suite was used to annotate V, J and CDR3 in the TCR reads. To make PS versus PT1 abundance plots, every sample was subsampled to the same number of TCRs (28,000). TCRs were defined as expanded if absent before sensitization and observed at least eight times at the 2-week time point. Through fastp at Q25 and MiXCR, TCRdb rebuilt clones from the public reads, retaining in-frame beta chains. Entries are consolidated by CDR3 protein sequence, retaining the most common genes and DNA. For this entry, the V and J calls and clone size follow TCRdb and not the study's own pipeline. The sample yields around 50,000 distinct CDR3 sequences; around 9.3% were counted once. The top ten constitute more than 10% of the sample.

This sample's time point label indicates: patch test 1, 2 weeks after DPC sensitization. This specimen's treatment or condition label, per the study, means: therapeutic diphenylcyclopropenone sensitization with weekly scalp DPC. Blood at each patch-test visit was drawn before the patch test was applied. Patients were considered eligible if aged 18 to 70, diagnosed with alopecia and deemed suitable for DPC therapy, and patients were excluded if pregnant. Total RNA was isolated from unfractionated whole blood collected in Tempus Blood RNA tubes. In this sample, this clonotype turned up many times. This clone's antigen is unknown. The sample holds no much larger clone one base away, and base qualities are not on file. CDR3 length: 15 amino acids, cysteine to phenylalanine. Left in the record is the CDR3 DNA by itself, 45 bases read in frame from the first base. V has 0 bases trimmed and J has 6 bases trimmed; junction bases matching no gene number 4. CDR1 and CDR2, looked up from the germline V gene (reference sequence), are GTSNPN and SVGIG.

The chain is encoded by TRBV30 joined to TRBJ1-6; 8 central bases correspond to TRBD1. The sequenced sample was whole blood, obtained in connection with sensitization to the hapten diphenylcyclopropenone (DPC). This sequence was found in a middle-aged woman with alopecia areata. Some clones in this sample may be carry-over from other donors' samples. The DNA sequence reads TGTGCCTGGAGTGTAATGGACAGGGCTAATTCACCCCTCCACTTT. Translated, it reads CAWSVMDRANSPLHF.